This TCR beta chain was recovered during a study of human T cells and chemical hapten exposure. Findings of the study overall: TCRs exceeding 1 in 1000 frequency stayed unchanged with DPC sensitization. There were significantly more large CDR3 similarity clusters among expanded TCRs than among controls.

This CDR3 is built from 13 residues. Germline V CDR1 and CDR2: MNHEY, SVGAGI. V lost 4 bases to trimming and J lost 6 bases; unmatched junction nucleotides: 5. The time point: patch test 2, 6 weeks after DPC sensitization. Treatment: therapeutic diphenylcyclopropenone sensitization with weekly scalp DPC. This clonotype was observed a few times. Its target is unknown. Each CDR3 protein is one row after TCRdb ran MiXCR on the RACE reads. The sample includes around 99,000 distinct CDR3 sequences, roughly 11% of them seen just once. The chain carries TRBV6-5 and TRBJ2-7, with 8 bases that match TRBD1. The material sequenced was whole blood, taken in connection with sensitization to the hapten diphenylcyclopropenone (DPC). The clonotype was recovered from a man aged 40-55 years with alopecia areata. Some clones in this sample may be carry-over from other donors' samples. The CDR3 sequence is CASSFGQGFEQYF. The CDR3, as DNA: TGTGCCAGCAGTTTCGGACAGGGATTCGAGCAGTACTTC.